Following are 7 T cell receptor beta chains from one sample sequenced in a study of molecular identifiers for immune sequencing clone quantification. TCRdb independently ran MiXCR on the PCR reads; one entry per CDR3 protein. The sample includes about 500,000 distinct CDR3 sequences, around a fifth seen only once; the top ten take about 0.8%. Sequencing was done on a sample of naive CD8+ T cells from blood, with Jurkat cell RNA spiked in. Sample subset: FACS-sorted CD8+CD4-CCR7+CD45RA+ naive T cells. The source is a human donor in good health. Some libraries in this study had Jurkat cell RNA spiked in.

The CDR3 DNA follows: TGTGCCAGCAGCTTAGGGGACGTAACAGATACGCAGTATTTT. Translating gives CASSLGDVTDTQYF. The chain recombines TRBV13 with TRBJ2-3, with D hard to call. The CDR3 contains 14 residues. The V end lost 0 bases, the J end lost 3 bases, and 7 bases lay between the germline ends. Looked up from germline, CDR1 is PRHDT and CDR2 is FYEKMQ (reference sequence).

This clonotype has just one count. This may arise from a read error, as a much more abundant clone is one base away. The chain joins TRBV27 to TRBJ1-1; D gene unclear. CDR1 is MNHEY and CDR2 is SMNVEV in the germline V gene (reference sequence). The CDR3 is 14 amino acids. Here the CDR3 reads CASSLSPSNTEASF. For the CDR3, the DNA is TGTGCCAGCAGTTTAAGCCCGAGCAACACTGAAGCTTCCTTT.

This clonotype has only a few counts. The DNA for the CDR3 is TGTGCCAGCAGTCCGGTTAGCGGGAGTGGCCACGAGCAGTACTTC. Protein: CASSPVSGSGHEQYF. This rearrangement joins TRBV28 to TRBJ2-7; 9 positions match TRBD2. The V segment lost 5 bases and the J segment 5 bases; nucleotides outside the gene matches: 10. The CDR3 totals 15 residues. Looked up from germline, CDR1 is MDHEN and CDR2 is SYDVKM.

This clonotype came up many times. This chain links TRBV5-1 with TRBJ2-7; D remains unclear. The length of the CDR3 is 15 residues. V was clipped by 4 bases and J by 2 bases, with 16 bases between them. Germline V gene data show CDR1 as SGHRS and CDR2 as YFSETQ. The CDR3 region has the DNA TGCGCCAGCAGCCCCACGCCTGTCTCGGCCTACGAGCAGTACTTC. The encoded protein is CASSPTPVSAYEQYF. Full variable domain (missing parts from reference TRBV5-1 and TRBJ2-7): KAGVTQTPRYLIKTRGQQVTLSCSPISGHRSVSWYQQTPGQGLQFLFEYFSETQRNKGNFPGRFSGRQFSNSRSEMNVSTLELGDSALYLCASSPTPVSAYEQYFGPGTRLTVT.

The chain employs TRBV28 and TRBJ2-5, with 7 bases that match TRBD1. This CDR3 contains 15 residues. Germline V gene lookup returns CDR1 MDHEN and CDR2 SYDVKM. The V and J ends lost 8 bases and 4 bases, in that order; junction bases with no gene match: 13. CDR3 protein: CASGIDRDPRETQYF. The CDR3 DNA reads TGTGCCAGCGGTATCGACAGGGACCCCCGAGAGACCCAGTACTTC. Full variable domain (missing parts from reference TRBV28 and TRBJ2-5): DVKVTQSSRYLVKRTGEKVFLECVQDMDHENMFWYRQDPGLGLRLIYFSYDVKMKEKGDIPEGYSVSREKKERFSLILESASTNQTSMYLCASGIDRDPRETQYFGPGTRLLVL.

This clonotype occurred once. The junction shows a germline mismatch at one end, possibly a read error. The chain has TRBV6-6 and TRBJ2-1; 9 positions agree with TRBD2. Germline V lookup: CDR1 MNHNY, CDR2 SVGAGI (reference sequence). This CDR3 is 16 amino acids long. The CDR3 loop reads CASSYSVSGGTPERFF. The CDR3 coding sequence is TGTGCCAGCAGTTACTCTGTTAGCGGGGGTACCCCTGAGCGGTTCTTC.

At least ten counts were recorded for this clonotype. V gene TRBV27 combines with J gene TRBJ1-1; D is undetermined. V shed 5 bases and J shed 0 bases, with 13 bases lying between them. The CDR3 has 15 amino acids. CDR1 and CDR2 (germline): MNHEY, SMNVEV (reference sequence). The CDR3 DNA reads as TGTGCCAGCAGTCTTTCGCCCTTGGTGAACACTGAAGCTTTCTTT. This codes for CASSLSPLVNTEAFF.